This T cell receptor (beta chain) derives from a study of graft-versus-host responses after intestinal transplantation. Sequencing was performed with immunoSEQ multiplex PCR; in TCRdb, only in-frame clones are kept and a portion is missing. The sample contains 15,000 to 20,000 clones, roughly 40% of which appear only once. After the reaction, proliferating CFSE-low CD3+CD4+ and CD3+CD8+ responders were sorted. V was pared by 5 bases and J by 3 bases, with 12 bases between. Germline V gene data show CDR1 as SGHAT and CDR2 as FQNNGV. The CDR3 loop spans 14 amino acids. In its sample, this clone was seen a few times.

V and J are TRBV11-2 and TRBJ2-3; D not certain. The clonotype was recovered from a human patient who was an organ donor for intestinal transplantation. The sample consisted of alloreactive CD4+ T cells from a mixed lymphocyte reaction culture, taken before transplantation. Stated subset: CFSE-low proliferating T cells sorted from roughly six-day pre-transplant mixed lymphocyte reaction (GvH or HvG direction). The CDR3 bases are TGTGCCAGCAGCCCGGAGCCGGTAACAGATACGCAGTATTTT. Translating gives CASSPEPVTDTQYF.